Included here is one T cell receptor (beta chain) sequence, with context. There is no known antigen for this receptor. The input lacks base qualities; no much larger clone sits a single base away. This sample stems from a study of T cells in tuberculosis (dated by TCRdb to 2017 to 2018). Regarding the research as a whole: To characterize T cells specific for the mycobacterial lipid antigen glucose monomycolate (GMM), the study used CD1B tetramers together with high-throughput TCR immunosequencing. A South African clinical cohort compared IGRA-negative adolescents, IGRA-positive adolescents with latent tuberculosis and adults with active tuberculosis, over eight per group. Beyond this particular receptor, the publication reports: Smaller mean NN-distances to GMM-specific TCRs were observed in active tuberculosis TCR-alpha repertoires than in IGRA-negative controls, suggesting clonal expansion of GMM-specific TCRs. Clinical samples were selected based on which cryopreserved specimens were available, and the active tuberculosis cases were adults whereas the controls were adolescents. With the diverse GMM-specific repertoire as input, a classifier achieved 85% to 90% accuracy (AUROC 0.90), whereas GEM motif frequencies as input gave 70% accuracy. Shorter CDR3-alpha lengths in active tuberculosis patients partly drove the smaller NN-distances, and the TCR-beta difference was not statistically significant.

Relative to germline, V is missing 5 bases and J is missing 4 bases, with 9 bases of the junction outside any gene match. The CDR3 sequence holds 15 residues, the cysteine and phenylalanine included. Left in the record is the CDR3 DNA by itself, 45 bases read in frame from the first base. The germline V gene yields SGHTA for CDR1 and FQGNSA for CDR2. The immunoSEQ multiplex PCR assay was used to generate TCR libraries, with TCR-beta and/or TCR-alpha/delta assays applied to each sample. The amplified TCR libraries were sequenced using the Illumina high-throughput platform. The original pipeline was this. Clustering and dimensionality reduction were performed using pairwise TCRdist distances among GMM-specific receptors from ex vivo sorted or in vitro expanded T cells. Each clinical repertoire was assigned a mean NN-distance score, defined as the average TCRdist to the nearest 10% of tetramer-positive reference sequences. GEM TCR motif frequency was calculated as the fraction of unique TCRs that matched known GEM sequences in V/J usage and CDR3 length. Active tuberculosis was classified by linear discriminant analysis with leave-one-out cross-validation, implemented in scikit-learn. TCRdb took this table from immuneACCESS and kept in-frame rearrangements with V and J called. Such tables lack part of the clones; where checked against another copy, unresolved V genes explain under half of the gap, and the rest is unexplained. Clone size and V and J calls were adopted from that table, with D and trimming inferred from the DNA. The table for this sample lists fewer than 35,000 clones; roughly 95% of them were counted only once. The top ten clones comprise approximately 2.5% of the sample.

At study entry, a tuberculin skin test and the QuantiFERON-TB GOLD In-Tube IGRA were used to screen adolescents for latent tuberculosis infection. Unsorted cryopreserved PBMC were immunosequenced, covering on average about 100,000 T cells per clinical donor. Eleven high schools in the Worcester region of the Western Cape, South Africa, served as enrollment sites for adolescents aged 12 to 18 years. Ten M. tuberculosis-infected and some 10 uninfected adolescents were selected with matching for age and sex. For the adolescents, PBMC were isolated by density centrifugation from freshly drawn heparinized blood and then cryopreserved.

Sequences were obtained from PBMCs. The sequence derives from a donor aged 10-35 years with latent tuberculosis or without tuberculosis infection. This sequence uses TRBV7-2 and TRBJ2-3, with 7 bases aligning to TRBD2. The DNA reads TGTGCCAGCAGCCACCAGGGAGGGATTTCAGATACGCAGTATTTT. Its amino acids are CASSHQGGISDTQYF.